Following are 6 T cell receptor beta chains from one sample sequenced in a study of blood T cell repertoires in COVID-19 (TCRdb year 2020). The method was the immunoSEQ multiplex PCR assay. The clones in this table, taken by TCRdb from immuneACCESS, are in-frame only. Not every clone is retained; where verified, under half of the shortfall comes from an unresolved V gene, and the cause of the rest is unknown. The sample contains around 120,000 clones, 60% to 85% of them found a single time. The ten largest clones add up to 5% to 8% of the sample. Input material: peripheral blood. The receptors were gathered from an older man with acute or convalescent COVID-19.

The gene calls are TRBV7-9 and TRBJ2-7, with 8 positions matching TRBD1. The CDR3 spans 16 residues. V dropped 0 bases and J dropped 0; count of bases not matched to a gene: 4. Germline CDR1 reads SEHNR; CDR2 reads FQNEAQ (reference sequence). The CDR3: CASSLAGQGSSYEQYF. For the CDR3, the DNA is TGTGCCAGCAGCTTAGCCGGACAGGGCAGCTCCTACGAGCAGTACTTC.

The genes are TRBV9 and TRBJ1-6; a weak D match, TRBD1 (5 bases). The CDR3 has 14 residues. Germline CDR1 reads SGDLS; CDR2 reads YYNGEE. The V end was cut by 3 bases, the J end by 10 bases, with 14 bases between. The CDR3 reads CASSASGAGSPLHF. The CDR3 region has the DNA TGTGCCAGCAGCGCCTCTGGGGCCGGGTCACCCCTCCACTTT.

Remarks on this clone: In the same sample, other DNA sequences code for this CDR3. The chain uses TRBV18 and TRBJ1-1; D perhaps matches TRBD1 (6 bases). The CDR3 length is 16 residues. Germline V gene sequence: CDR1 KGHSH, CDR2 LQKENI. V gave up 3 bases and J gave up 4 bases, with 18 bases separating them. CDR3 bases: TGTGCCAGCTCACCGGGGCAGGGGAGAGGGGGCACTGAAGCTTTCTTT. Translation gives CASSPGQGRGGTEAFF. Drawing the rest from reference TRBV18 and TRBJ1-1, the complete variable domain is NAGVMQNPRHLVRRRGQEARLRCSPMKGHSHVYWYRQLPEEGLKFMVYLQKENIIDESGMPKERFSAEFPKEGPSILRIQQVVRGDSAAYFCASSPGQGRGGTEAFFGQGTRLTVV.

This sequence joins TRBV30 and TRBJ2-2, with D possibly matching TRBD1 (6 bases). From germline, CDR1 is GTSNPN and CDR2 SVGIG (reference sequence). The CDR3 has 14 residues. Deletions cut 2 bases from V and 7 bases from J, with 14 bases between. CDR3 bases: TGTGCCTGGAGTCCACTACAGGGAATCGGGGAGCTGTTTTTT. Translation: CAWSPLQGIGELFF.

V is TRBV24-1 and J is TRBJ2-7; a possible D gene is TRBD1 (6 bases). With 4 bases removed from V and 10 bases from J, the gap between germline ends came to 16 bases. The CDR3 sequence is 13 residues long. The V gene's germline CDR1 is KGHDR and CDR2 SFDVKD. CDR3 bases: TGTGCCACCAGTGACCCCGGGACATCAGTTCAGTACTTC. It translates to CATSDPGTSVQYF.

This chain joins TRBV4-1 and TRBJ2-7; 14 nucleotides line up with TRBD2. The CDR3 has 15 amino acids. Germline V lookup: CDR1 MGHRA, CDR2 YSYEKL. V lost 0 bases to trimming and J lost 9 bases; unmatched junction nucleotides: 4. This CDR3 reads CASSQDGTSGSWQYF. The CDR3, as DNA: TGCGCCAGCAGCCAAGATGGGACTAGCGGGAGTTGGCAGTACTTC.